The 7 T cell receptor beta chains below all came from one sample that was sequenced in a study of T cell repertoires in cytomegalovirus infection. TCRdb redid the calling of the reads with MiXCR, one entry per CDR3 protein. The table includes roughly 500,000 distinct CDR3 sequences, approximately 11% detected once. Material: PBMCs. The receptors here all came from a human donor in good health (CMV status not recorded). Some clones in this sample may be carry-over from other donors' samples.

This clonotype was counted only a few times. J is TRBJ2-1 and V is TRBV28; weak D call: TRBD2 (6 bases). The V gene lost 6 bases and the J gene lost 8 bases, with 20 bases spanning the gap. Germline V gene sequence: CDR1 MDHEN, CDR2 SYDVKM. The CDR3 length is 15 residues. The CDR3 nucleotides are TGTGCCAGCAGCCAACCGGGACTTCCTTACGATGAGCAGTTCTTC. It specifies CASSQPGLPYDEQFF.

CDR3 sequence: CASSQRTGRDPEAFF. The CDR3 nucleotides are TGTGCCAGTAGTCAACGGACAGGGAGGGATCCTGAAGCTTTCTTT. V is TRBV19 and J is TRBJ1-1; TRBD1 matches at 8 bases. From germline, CDR1 is LNHDA and CDR2 SQIVND (reference sequence). The CDR3 covers 15 residues. Trimming removed 5 bases from V and 6 bases from J; junction bases left unmatched: 11.

This clonotype was detected only a few times. The chain links TRBV15 to TRBJ1-5, with D unclear. Germline V gene data show CDR1 as LNHNV and CDR2 as YYDKDF (reference sequence). Trimming cost V 1 base and J 0 bases, with 7 bases left between them. The CDR3 length is 15 residues. As DNA, the CDR3 is TGTGCCACCAGCAGAGGCAAAGGTAGCAATCAGCCCCAGCATTTT. It codes for CATSRGKGSNQPQHF.

This clonotype was counted many times. This chain links TRBV7-2 with TRBJ1-2; 9 nucleotides agree with TRBD1. The junction had 1 base not matched to a gene; V was cut back by 0 bases and J by 2 bases. Per the germline V gene, CDR1 is SGHTA and CDR2 is FQGNSA. The length of the CDR3 is 15 residues. The CDR3 region has the DNA TGTGCCAGCAGCTTAGCAGGGACAGGGAACTATGGCTACACCTTC. It specifies CASSLAGTGNYGYTF. Complete variable domain (other parts from reference TRBV7-2 and TRBJ1-2): GAGVSQSPSNKVTEKGKDVELRCDPISGHTALYWYRQSLGQGLEFLIYFQGNSAPDKSGLPSDRFSAERTGGSVSTLTIQRTQQEDSAVYLCASSLAGTGNYGYTFGSGTRLTVV.

The table lists this clonotype with many counts. This chain links TRBV5-1 with TRBJ1-1; D not certain. CDR3 length: 14 residues. The germline V and J ends were trimmed by 0 bases and 4 bases, with 10 bases remaining between them. The V gene's germline CDR1 is SGHRS and CDR2 YFSETQ. The CDR3 coding sequence is TGCGCCAGCAGCTTGGAATATCCGGTCACTGAAGCTTTCTTT. It yields the protein CASSLEYPVTEAFF.

The chain has TRBV19 and TRBJ2-7, with TRBD1 as a possible D gene (6 bases). Germline V gives CDR1 LNHDA, CDR2 SQIVND (reference sequence). This CDR3 is 18 amino acids long. The ends were cut back, 3 bases at V and 2 bases at J, with 23 bases in the middle. This CDR3 is CASSIGENWQGKTYEQYF. Here the CDR3 DNA reads TGTGCCAGTAGTATCGGGGAAAATTGGCAGGGGAAAACCTACGAGCAGTACTTC.

Many counts were recorded for this clonotype. The rearrangement uses TRBV6-5 and TRBJ1-6; no firm D call. V was trimmed by 0 bases and J by 5 bases, leaving 11 bases between them. CDR1 and CDR2 from the germline V gene are MNHEY and SVGAGI. This CDR3 has 16 residues. The CDR3 sequence: CASSYSGRRDNSPLHF. CDR3 bases: TGTGCCAGCAGTTACTCGGGGAGGAGGGATAATTCACCCCTCCACTTT.